One sample yielded the 19 T cell receptor beta chains listed below, sequenced in a study of cytomegalovirus exposure and HLA in healthy donors. The PCR made use of 60 Vbeta and 13 Jbeta primers. Some clones are missing from TCRdb's copy, which holds only in-frame ones; the method was immunoSEQ multiplex PCR. Of about 200,000 clones listed, 75% to 85% are singletons. Sequencing input: PBMCs. The origin of the receptors is a girl aged 10-17 years in good health and CMV-seronegative.

This rearrangement joins TRBV4-3 to TRBJ2-2, with 12 nucleotides matching TRBD2. V dropped 0 bases and J dropped 8; count of bases not matched to a gene: 7. This CDR3 contains 17 residues. CDR1 LGHNA and CDR2 YSLEER come from the germline V gene. The CDR3 sequence: CASSQELAGGPGGELFF. The DNA for the CDR3 is TGCGCCAGCAGCCAAGAACTAGCGGGGGGCCCAGGGGGGGAGCTGTTTTTT.

The chain has TRBV19 and TRBJ1-1, with unresolved D. The CDR3 runs 13 residues. The V gene lost 6 bases and the J gene lost 0 bases, with 8 bases spanning the gap. Germline V lookup: CDR1 LNHDA, CDR2 SQIVND (reference sequence). The DNA for the CDR3 is TGTGCCAGTAGCCTACAGATGAACACTGAAGCTTTCTTT. It is translated as CASSLQMNTEAFF.

V is TRBV15 and J is TRBJ1-5; D remains ambiguous. CDR3 length: 13 residues. CDR1 is LNHNV, CDR2 YYDKDF, per germline (reference sequence). V lost 5 bases to trimming and J lost 7 bases, with 12 bases between them. CDR3 coding DNA: TGTGCCACCAGCTCTACCGGGTGGCAGCCCCAGCATTTT. The encoded protein is CATSSTGWQPQHF.

The chain is built from TRBV19 and TRBJ1-2; 7 positions agree with TRBD1. Germline V gene sequence: CDR1 LNHDA, CDR2 SQIVND (reference sequence). Trimming removed 5 bases from V and 4 bases from J; junction bases left unmatched: 13. The CDR3 covers 16 residues. The CDR3 DNA reads TGTGCCAGTAGTCCGACCCACCGGGACAGCACCTATGGCTACACCTTC. This sequence encodes CASSPTHRDSTYGYTF.

The J gene is TRBJ2-3, the V gene TRBV5-4, with D tentatively TRBD2 (6 bases). Looked up from germline, CDR1 is SGHNT and CDR2 is YYREEE (reference sequence). Trimming left V 4 bases short and J 0 bases short, with 18 bases between. The length of the CDR3 is 17 residues. The CDR3 region is CASSLPGGESSTDTQYF. Written as DNA, the CDR3 is TGTGCCAGCAGCCTACCAGGAGGGGAATCTAGCACAGATACGCAGTATTTT.

The count of this clone is one. The chain joins TRBV2 to TRBJ2-7; D is ambiguous. The CDR3 runs 13 residues. The germline V gene has CDR1 SNHLY and CDR2 FYNNEI. V was pared by 5 bases and J by 0 bases, with 8 bases between. The CDR3 DNA reads TGTGCCAGCAGTTACGCGCGCTCCTACGAGCAGTACTTC. Encoded protein: CASSYARSYEQYF. The full variable domain, with the rest looked up from reference TRBV2 and TRBJ2-7, is EPEVTQTPSHQVTQMGQEVILRCVPISNHLYFYWYRQILGQKVEFLVSFYNNEISEKSEIFDDQFSVERPDGSNFTLKIRSTKLEDSAMYFCASSYARSYEQYFGPGTRLTVT.

Written as DNA, the CDR3 is TGTGCCAGCAGCCGGACAGGGGGAAGTAATTCACCCCTCCACTTT. This translates into CASSRTGGSNSPLHF. The rearrangement uses TRBV13 and TRBJ1-6; TRBD1 matches at 10 bases. Germline CDR1 reads PRHDT; CDR2 reads FYEKMQ (reference sequence). The ends lost 5 bases at V and 6 bases at J; junction bases unmatched: 4. The CDR3 runs to 15 residues.

The rearrangement links TRBV2 to TRBJ1-2; tentative D call: TRBD1 (6 bases). Germline-derived CDR1 and CDR2 are SNHLY and FYNNEI. Trimming removed 3 bases at V and 5 bases at J, with 13 bases between. The CDR3 runs to 14 residues. CDR3 sequence reads: CASSDRGDLYGYTF. CDR3 coding DNA: TGTGCCAGCAGTGACAGGGGTGATCTGTATGGCTACACCTTC.

As DNA, the CDR3 is TGCGCCAGCAGCTTGGCTCCTAGCGGGAGGAGCTCCTACGAGCAGTACTTC. Its translation: CASSLAPSGRSSYEQYF. The chain links TRBV5-1 to TRBJ2-7, with 11 bases identical to TRBD2. Unmatched junction bases numbered 5, after V lost 0 bases and J lost 0 bases. In germline, CDR1 is SGHRS, CDR2 YFSETQ. The CDR3 length is 17 residues.

This clone was seen once. The chain employs TRBV27 and TRBJ1-1, with TRBD1 matching over 8 bases. CDR3 length: 15 amino acids. CDR1 and CDR2 from the germline V gene are MNHEY and SMNVEV (reference sequence). The trim removed 5 bases at V and 4 bases at J, leaving 9 bases unmatched. The CDR3 region has the DNA TGTGCCAGCAGTCTAACAAATACAGGGGGCACTGAAGCTTTCTTT. It yields the protein CASSLTNTGGTEAFF.

The rearrangement joins TRBV5-1 to TRBJ2-1; TRBD2 aligns across 9 bases. V shed 3 bases and J 5 bases; nucleotides not matched to a gene: 9. The CDR3 contains 16 residues. CDR1 is SGHRS, CDR2 YFSETQ, per germline. The CDR3, as DNA: TGCGCCAGCAGCTCCAGGGGCGGGGGGGGGAACAATGAGCAGTTCTTC. This encodes CASSSRGGGGNNEQFF.

This clone showed up just a few times. This chain connects TRBV5-6 to TRBJ1-3; D is ambiguous. Trimming stripped 3 bases from V and 4 bases from J, with 8 bases between. The CDR3 has 13 residues. Germline CDR1 SGHDT, CDR2 YYEEEE. CDR3 protein: CASSSVMGNTIYF. CDR3 DNA: TGTGCCAGCAGCTCGGTAATGGGAAACACCATATATTTT.

This sequence joins TRBV7-2 and TRBJ2-5; TRBD2 matches 7 bases. The ends lost 5 bases at V and 5 bases at J; junction bases unmatched: 8. The CDR3 sequence is 14 residues long. Germline V gives CDR1 SGHTA, CDR2 FQGNSA. CDR3 nucleotide sequence: TGTGCCAGCAGCCCAGGGAGGGTCCAGGAGACCCAGTACTTC. Residues: CASSPGRVQETQYF.

The chain has TRBV5-4 and TRBJ1-2, with D unresolved. Deletions cut 0 bases from V and 2 bases from J, with 20 bases between. The CDR3 length is 18 residues. Germline lookup yields CDR1 SGHNT and CDR2 YYREEE (reference sequence). In DNA, the CDR3 is TGTGCCAGCAGCTTGGCAGAGGATTCTTCCACGCGAAACTATGGCTACACCTTC. This translates into CASSLAEDSSTRNYGYTF.

This clone has only one observation. The chain carries TRBV18 and TRBJ2-7, with D uncertain. Germline CDR1 KGHSH, CDR2 LQKENI. Trimming removed 8 bases from V and 1 base from J, with 12 bases in between. The CDR3 spans 13 residues. CDR3 amino acids: CASQRGDSYEQYF. The CDR3 DNA reads TGTGCCAGCCAACGCGGTGATTCCTACGAGCAGTACTTC.

The rearrangement links TRBV30 to TRBJ1-6, with D uncertain. Trimming shortened V by 4 bases and J by 0 bases, and 10 bases separated the two germline ends. This CDR3 is 15 amino acids long. The germline V gene has CDR1 GTSNPN and CDR2 SVGIG (reference sequence). CDR3 sequence (DNA): TGTGCCTGGAAAGCCCTAAGCTCCTATAATTCACCCCTCCACTTT. Protein sequence: CAWKALSSYNSPLHF.

The chain carries TRBV28 and TRBJ1-2; no clear D gene. Deletions cut 1 base from V and 4 bases from J, with 16 bases between. The CDR3 loop spans 16 amino acids. CDR1 is MDHEN and CDR2 is SYDVKM in the germline V gene. The CDR3 DNA reads TGTGCCAGCAGTTTATCATTGCCGACGGAGTTCTATGGCTACACCTTC. Translation gives CASSLSLPTEFYGYTF.

The chain joins TRBV5-1 to TRBJ2-3; no firm D call. V lost 4 bases, J lost 5 bases, and 14 bases lay in between. This CDR3 is built from 14 residues. The germline V gene has CDR1 SGHRS and CDR2 YFSETQ. The CDR3 region is CASSPVPQRDTQYF. The CDR3 region has the DNA TGCGCCAGCAGCCCGGTCCCTCAGCGAGATACGCAGTATTTT.

This chain joins TRBV5-4 and TRBJ2-5, with 7 bases that match TRBD1. The CDR3 has 15 residues. Germline V CDR1 and CDR2: SGHNT, YYREEE (reference sequence). V shed 4 bases, J shed 4 bases, and the junction held 10 bases outside the gene matches. The DNA for the CDR3 is TGTGCCAGCAGCCTGGGACAGCCCCCGCGAGAGACCCAGTACTTC. It is translated as CASSLGQPPRETQYF.